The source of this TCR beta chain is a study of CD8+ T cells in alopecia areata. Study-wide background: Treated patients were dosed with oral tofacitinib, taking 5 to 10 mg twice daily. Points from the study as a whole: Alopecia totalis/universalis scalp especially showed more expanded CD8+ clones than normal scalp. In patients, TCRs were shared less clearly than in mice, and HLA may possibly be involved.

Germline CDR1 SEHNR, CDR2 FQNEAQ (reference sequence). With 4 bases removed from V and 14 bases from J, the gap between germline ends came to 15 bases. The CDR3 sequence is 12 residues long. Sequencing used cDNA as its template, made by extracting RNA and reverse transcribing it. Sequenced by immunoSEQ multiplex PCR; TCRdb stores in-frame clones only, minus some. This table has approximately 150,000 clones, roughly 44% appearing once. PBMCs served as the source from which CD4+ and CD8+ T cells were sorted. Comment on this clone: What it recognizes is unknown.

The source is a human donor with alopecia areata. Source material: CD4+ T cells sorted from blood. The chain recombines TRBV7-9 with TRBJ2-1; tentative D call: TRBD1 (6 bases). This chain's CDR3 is CASSSYGQTEFF. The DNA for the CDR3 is TGTGCCAGCAGCTCCTATGGACAGACGGAGTTCTTC. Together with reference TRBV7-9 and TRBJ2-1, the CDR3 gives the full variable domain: DTGVSQNPRHKITKRGQNVTFRCDPISEHNRLYWYRQTLGQGPEFLTYFQNEAQLEKSRLLSDRFSAERPKGSFSTLEIQRTEQGDSAMYLCASSSYGQTEFFGPGTRLTVL.